This paragraph reports one TCR beta chain. The source of the sample is a study of shared clonotypes between healthy human individuals. As for the study in general: Two women and three men aged 18 to 49 served as donors.

Evenly divided among several immunoSEQ plates was the genomic DNA of each subset. The protocol was immunoSEQ multiplex PCR, while the TCRdb copy is restricted to in-frame clones and leaves out a portion. The table records some 2,000,000 clones, about 95% of them present only once. The CDR3 has 15 residues. The naive CD8 fraction comprised CD45RO-negative cells positively selected for CCR7 and excluded terminally differentiated effector memory CD45RA+ cells. The gene calls are TRBV21-1 and TRBJ1-6. TRBV21-1 is a pseudogene segment. The receptor was isolated from a man aged 18 to 29 in good health. The sample was naive CD8+ T cells sorted from blood. DNA of the CDR3: TGTGCCAGCAGCGAAAAGGGGACCCCCGATTCACCCCTCCACTTT. It specifies CASSEKGTPDSPLHF.